The clone carrying this T cell receptor beta chain turned up a few times. This entry belongs to a study of breast tumors, draining lymph nodes, adjacent tissues. TCRdb independently ran MiXCR on the multiplex PCR reads; one entry per CDR3 protein. The table lists 50,000 to 65,000 distinct CDR3 sequences, around 40% of them singletons. This CDR3 is built from 14 residues. Per the germline V gene, CDR1 is SQVTM and CDR2 is ANQGSEA. The V end lost 6 bases, the J end lost 1 base, and 15 bases lay between the germline ends. The source of this sequence is a female donor with breast cancer. Some clones in this sample may be carry-over from other donors' samples. This chain joins TRBV29-1 and TRBJ1-1; D gene uncertain. The sequenced sample consisted of breast tumor tissue. The CDR3 DNA is TGCAGCGTCTCAAATCACGGCCAGAACACTGAAGCTTTCTTT. Amino acid sequence: CSVSNHGQNTEAFF.